The clone carrying this T cell receptor (beta chain) was seen repeatedly, ten times or more. The antigen is unknown. The CDR3 end is not reached by the read, which stops 3 residues before it; the germline J gene fills it in. Both groups were predominantly of Caucasian heritage. Blood samples were heparinized, 5 to 8 ml per donor. These data come from a study of T cell clonality in common variable immunodeficiency. Points from the study as a whole: TCRbeta clonality was increased in CVID versus healthy controls.

The CDR3 contains 15 residues. Between the trimmed V and J ends, which lost 8 bases and 2 bases, there was a span of 16 bases. The germline CDR1 and CDR2 sequences are MDHEN and SYDVKM. Method: immunoSEQ multiplex PCR; TCRdb's copy keeps in-frame clones and lacks some. Altogether fewer than 55,000 clones were found in the sample, and no singletons occur. The chain combines TRBV28 with TRBJ2-1; tentatively, D is TRBD1 or TRBD2 (5 bases each). The specimen sequenced was peripheral blood mononuclear cells. The sequence came from a person aged 18-70 years in good health. The CDR3 bases that were read are TGTGCCAGCCTACTGAGAGGGGCTCCCTACAATGAG. Its translation is CASLLRGAPYNE. The full CDR3 protein is CASLLRGAPYNEQFF.